This is a list of T cell receptor beta chains from one sample in a study of response to subunit inactivated influenza vaccine. TCRdb redid the calling of the RT-PCR reads with MiXCR, one entry per CDR3 protein. Here the sample spans roughly 540,000 distinct CDR3 sequences, under 30% being singletons. This sample was shared with a second study, whose subject was T cells expressing NK-cell markers.

The sequencing here drew on CD4+ T cells sorted from PBMCs, taken approximately 12 days after vaccination. The receptor source for this set is a man aged 45-60 years who received an inactivated influenza vaccine. The CDR3 runs from the conserved cysteine through the conserved F or W. Each record gives: clone size, D gene, V gene, J gene, CDR3 DNA, CDR3 protein. D genes are given only for firm matches. Expanded clones are given a class, and other clones once, few, many or no size at all.

>.|.|TRBV5-1|TRBJ1-1
TGCGCCAGCAGCTTGGAGGGAATTCGGAACACTGAAGCTTTCTTT
CASSLEGIRNTEAFF
>.|TRBD1|TRBV29-1|TRBJ2-1
TGCAGCGCCGGACAGGGCTTGCTTAGTAATGAGCAGTTCTTC
CSAGQGLLSNEQFF
>.|TRBD2|TRBV6-2/TRBV6-3|TRBJ2-3
TGTGCCAGCAGTTCCCCTAGCGGGGCCACAGATACGCAGTATTTT
CASSSPSGATDTQYF
>few|TRBD1|TRBV5-6|TRBJ1-6
TGTGCCAGCAGCGCGGACAGGGGGCGATCACCCCTCCACTTT
CASSADRGRSPLHF
>.|TRBD1|TRBV6-5|TRBJ1-2
TGTGCCAGCAGTTACAGGGGACAGGGCCCAAGGGGCTATGGCTACACCTTC
CASSYRGQGPRGYGYTF
>few|.|TRBV7-9|TRBJ2-5
TGTGCCAGCAGCACAGGACTGACGACCGGCGAGACCCAGTACTTC
CASSTGLTTGETQYF
>.|.|TRBV12-3/TRBV12-4|TRBJ2-7
TGTGCCAGCAGTTTAGCGCTATACTACGAGCAGTACTTC
CASSLALYYEQYF
>few|TRBD2|TRBV12-3/TRBV12-4|TRBJ2-7
TGTGCCAGCACTAAAAGCGGGAGAGACTACGAGCAGTACTTC
CASTKSGRDYEQYF
>many|.|TRBV12-3/TRBV12-4|TRBJ1-4
TGTGCCAGCAGGGGGGACCTAACGGAGGAAAAACTGTTTTTT
CASRGDLTEEKLFF
>many|.|TRBV25-1|TRBJ2-5
TGTGCCAGCAGTGAAATAGGAAGGGGAGAGACCCAGTACTTC
CASSEIGRGETQYF
>few|TRBD1|TRBV7-9|TRBJ2-5
TGTGCCAGCAGCTTAGAGGGGGCCCTTGGGACCCAGTACTTC
CASSLEGALGTQYF
>few|TRBD1|TRBV20-1|TRBJ1-6
TGCAGTGCTACTATAACCCAACCAGGGGGCTCCTATAATTCACCCCTCCACTTT
CSATITQPGGSYNSPLHF
>.|TRBD1|TRBV28|TRBJ1-2
TGTGCCAGCAGTAAGCGGGACAGGCCGGTATGGGGCTACACCTTC
CASSKRDRPVWGYTF
>.|.|TRBV7-9|TRBJ1-5
TGTGCCAGCAGCTTGGCCGTGGGTCAGCCCCAGCATTTT
CASSLAVGQPQHF
>.|TRBD2|TRBV7-2|TRBJ2-7
TGTGCCAGCAGCTTACGCGGGAGCCCTTCCTACGAGCAGTACTTC
CASSLRGSPSYEQYF
>.|.|TRBV27|TRBJ2-7
TGTGCCAGCGCTAGGGTGGTGGGCGAGCAGTACTTC
CASARVVGEQYF
>.|TRBD2|TRBV10-3|TRBJ2-3
TGTGCCATCAGTCCTGGGGGGGGTAGCACAGATACGCAGTATTTT
CAISPGGGSTDTQYF
>.|TRBD2|TRBV11-1|TRBJ2-3
TGTGCCAGCAGTCAAAGAGCGGGAGGGCCGGGAGATACGCAGTATTTT
CASSQRAGGPGDTQYF
>.|.|TRBV30|TRBJ2-3
TGTGCCTGGAGTGTACGTGGGGGCACAGATACGCAGTATTTT
CAWSVRGGTDTQYF
>.|.|TRBV7-2|TRBJ2-7
TGTGCCAGCAGCTTTGAGGTGGGATTAAGCTCCTACGAGCAGTACTTC
CASSFEVGLSSYEQYF
>few|.|TRBV2|TRBJ2-2
TGTGCCAGCAGTGAGACAGGAACCGGGGAGCTGTTTTTT
CASSETGTGELFF
>.|TRBD2|TRBV29-1|TRBJ2-1
TGCAGCGTTGATAAGCGGGGGAGCTCCTACAATGAGCAGTTCTTC
CSVDKRGSSYNEQFF
>.|.|TRBV4-1|TRBJ1-1
TGCGCCAGCAGGCTTCTCTCAGTCCCGGGGGGAACTGAAGCTTTCTTT
CASRLLSVPGGTEAFF
>few|.|TRBV12-3/TRBV12-4|TRBJ2-1
TGTGCCAGCAGGCGCAGGGGCCAAGGGATATCCTACAATGAGCAGTTCTTC
CASRRRGQGISYNEQFF